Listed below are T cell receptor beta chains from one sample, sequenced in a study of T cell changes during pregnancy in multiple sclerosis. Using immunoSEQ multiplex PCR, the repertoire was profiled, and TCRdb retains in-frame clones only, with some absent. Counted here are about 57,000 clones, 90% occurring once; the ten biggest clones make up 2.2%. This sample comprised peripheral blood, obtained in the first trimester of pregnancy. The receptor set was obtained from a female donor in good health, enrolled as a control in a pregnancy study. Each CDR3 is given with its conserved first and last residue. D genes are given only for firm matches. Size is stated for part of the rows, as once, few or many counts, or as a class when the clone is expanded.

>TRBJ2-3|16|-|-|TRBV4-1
TGCGCCAGCAGCCAAGATACGGCTAGCGGCACAGATACGCAGTATTTT
CASSQDTASGTDTQYF
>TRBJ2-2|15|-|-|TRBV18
TGTGCCAGCTCACCACGGACTGCCAACACCGGGGAGCTGTTTTTT
CASSPRTANTGELFF
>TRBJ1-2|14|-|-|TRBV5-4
TGTGCCAGCAGCTTGGGACGGGGTAACTATGGCTACACCTTC
CASSLGRGNYGYTF
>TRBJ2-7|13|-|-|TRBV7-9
TGTGCCAGCAGCAATCCCGAGAATCCCGAGCAGTACTTC
CASSNPENPEQYF
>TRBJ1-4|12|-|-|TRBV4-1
TGCGCCAGCAGACAGGTATTGGGAAAACTGTTTTTT
CASRQVLGKLFF
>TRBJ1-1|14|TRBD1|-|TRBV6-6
TGTGCCAGCAGTTCCAGACAGGGGGGGGCTGAAGCTTTCTTT
CASSSRQGGAEAFF
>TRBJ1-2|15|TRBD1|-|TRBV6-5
TGTGCCAGCAGTTACTCGGACAGGGTCAACTATGGCTACACCTTC
CASSYSDRVNYGYTF
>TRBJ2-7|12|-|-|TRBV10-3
TGTGCCATCTGGGCAGGGTCCTACGAGCAGTACTTC
CAIWAGSYEQYF
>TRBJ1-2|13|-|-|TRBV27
TGTGCCAGCAGAGAGAGGGGGTTCTATGGCTACACCTTC
CASRERGFYGYTF
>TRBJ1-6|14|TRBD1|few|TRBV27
TGTGCCAGCAGTTCCCGGACAGGGTATTCACCCCTCCACTTT
CASSSRTGYSPLHF
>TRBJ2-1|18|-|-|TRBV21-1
TGTGCCAGCAGCAACGGACTAAAACCCCCTAGCTCCTACAATGAGCAGTTCTTC
CASSNGLKPPSSYNEQFF
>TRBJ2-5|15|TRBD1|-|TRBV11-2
TGTGCCAGCAGTTCACAGGGGGCACAGGAGGAGACCCAGTACTTC
CASSSQGAQEETQYF
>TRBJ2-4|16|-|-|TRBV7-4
TGTGCCAGCAGCTTTTTTAATCGGTCACCACTTTCGATTCAGTACTTC
CASSFFNRSPLSIQYF
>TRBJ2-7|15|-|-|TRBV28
TGTGCCAGCGGGGTAGGGGGAACCATTGTCGACGAGCAGTACTTC
CASGVGGTIVDEQYF
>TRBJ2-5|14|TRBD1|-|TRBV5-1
TGCGCCAGCAGCGGGGACAGGGAGAAGAGACCCCAGTACTTC
CASSGDREKRPQYF
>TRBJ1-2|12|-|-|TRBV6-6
TGTGCCAGCAGTTACGAGGCGCGTGGCTACACCTTC
CASSYEARGYTF
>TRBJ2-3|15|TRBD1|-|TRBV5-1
TGCGCCAGCAGCGAGAGGGACAGGGGGTCAGATACGCAGTATTTT
CASSERDRGSDTQYF
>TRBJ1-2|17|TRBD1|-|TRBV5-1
TGCGCCAGCAGCTCGGGACAGGGGATTCATTTTCAGGGCGGCTACACCTTC
CASSSGQGIHFQGGYTF
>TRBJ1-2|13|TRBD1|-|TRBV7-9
TGTGCCAGCAGCCCGACAGGGGACTATGGCTACACCTTC
CASSPTGDYGYTF
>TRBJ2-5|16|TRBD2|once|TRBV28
TGTGCCAGCGTGCCCCCGGGACTAGCGGATCAAGAGACCCAGTACTTC
CASVPPGLADQETQYF
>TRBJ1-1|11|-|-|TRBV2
TGTGCCTCCCGGGGGGGGTTTGAAGCTTTCTTT
CASRGGFEAFF
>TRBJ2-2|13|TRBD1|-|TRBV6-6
TGTGCCAGCAGGCCACAGGGGGCCGGGGAGCTGTTTTTT
CASRPQGAGELFF
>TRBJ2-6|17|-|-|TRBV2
TGTGCCAGCAGTGAAGGACATCCCCTTTCTGGGGCCAACGTCCTGACTTTC
CASSEGHPLSGANVLTF
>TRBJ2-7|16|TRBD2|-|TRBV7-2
TGTGCCAGCAGCTTACGGGTCGGGACTAGCGGCTACGAGCAGTACTTC
CASSLRVGTSGYEQYF
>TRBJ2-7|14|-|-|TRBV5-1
TGCGCCAGCAGCTTCTATACAGGATCCTCCGAGCAGTACTTC
CASSFYTGSSEQYF
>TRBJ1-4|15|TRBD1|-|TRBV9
TGTGCCAGCAGCCCGCGGGACAGGGGAGCTGAAAAACTGTTTTTT
CASSPRDRGAEKLFF
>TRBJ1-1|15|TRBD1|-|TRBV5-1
TGCGCCAGCAGCCAACGGACAGGGAGTACCGCTGAAGCTTTCTTT
CASSQRTGSTAEAFF
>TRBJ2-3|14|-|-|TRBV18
TGTGCCAGCTCACCCGACGGGAGTCGAGATACGCAGTATTTT
CASSPDGSRDTQYF
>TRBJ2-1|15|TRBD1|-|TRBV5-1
TGCGCCAGCAGCTTCGGACAGGGTTTCATCAATGAGCAGTTCTTC
CASSFGQGFINEQFF
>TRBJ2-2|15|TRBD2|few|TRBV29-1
TGCAGCGTTGTCCTAGCGGGAGTTAGGGCCGGGGAGCTGTTTTTT
CSVVLAGVRAGELFF
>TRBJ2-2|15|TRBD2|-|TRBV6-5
TGTGCCAGCAGGTGGACTAGCGAGAACACCGGGGAGCTGTTTTTT
CASRWTSENTGELFF
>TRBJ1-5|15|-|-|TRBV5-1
TGCGCCAGCAGCTTGACCGGGGGGAGCAATCAGCCCCAGCATTTT
CASSLTGGSNQPQHF
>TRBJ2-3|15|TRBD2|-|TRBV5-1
TGCGCCAGCAGCTTAGCGGGAGTTAGCACAGATACGCAGTATTTT
CASSLAGVSTDTQYF
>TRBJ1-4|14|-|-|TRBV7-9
TGTGCCAGCAGCTGGGGGGGGACTAATGAAAAACTGTTTTTT
CASSWGGTNEKLFF
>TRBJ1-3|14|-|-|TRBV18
TGTGCCAGCTCACCAGGCGCAGCGGGAAACACCATATATTTT
CASSPGAAGNTIYF
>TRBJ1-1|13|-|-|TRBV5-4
TGTGCCAGCAGCCGGGGGGTGAACACTGAAGCTTTCTTT
CASSRGVNTEAFF
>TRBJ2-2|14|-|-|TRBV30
TGTGCCTGGAGTGAGGCACAGGAGACCGGGGAGCTGTTTTTT
CAWSEAQETGELFF
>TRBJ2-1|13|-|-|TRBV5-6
TGTGCCAGCAGCTTACACAGGTCGTCTGAGCAGTTCTTC
CASSLHRSSEQFF
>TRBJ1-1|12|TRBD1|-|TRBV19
TGTGCCAGCAGGACGGGACAGACTGAAGCTTTCTTT
CASRTGQTEAFF
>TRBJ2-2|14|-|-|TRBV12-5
TGTGCTAGTGGTTTGGTACAACCCACCGGGGAGCTGTTTTTT
CASGLVQPTGELFF
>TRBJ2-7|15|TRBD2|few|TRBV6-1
TGTGCCAGCAGTGTATTTAGCGGGGACTCCTACGAGCAGTACTTC
CASSVFSGDSYEQYF
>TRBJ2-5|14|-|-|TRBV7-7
TGTGCTAGCAGTTCGGGACTCCCCGGAGAGACCCAGTACTTC
CASSSGLPGETQYF
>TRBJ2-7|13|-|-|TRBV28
TGTGCCAGCAGTGGTCCGGGAATTTACGAGCAGTACTTC
CASSGPGIYEQYF
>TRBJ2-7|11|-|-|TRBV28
TGTGCCAGCAGTTTGAGTAAAGAGCAGTACTTC
CASSLSKEQYF
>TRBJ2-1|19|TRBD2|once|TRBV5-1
TGCGCCAGCAGCTTCAGGCCAGCGGGAGGAACGAGCTCCTACAATGAGCAGTTCTTC
CASSFRPAGGTSSYNEQFF
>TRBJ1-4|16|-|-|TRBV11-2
TGTGCCAGCAGCTTAGGGGCACGTGCAACTAATGAAAAACTGTTTTTT
CASSLGARATNEKLFF